This paragraph reports one T cell receptor beta chain. In the source study's methods: Amplification of reference gene primers provided the estimated nucleated cell counts. TCRdb's table, derived via immunoSEQ multiplex PCR, lists solely in-frame clones and lacks some. Clone size and V and J calls were adopted from that table, with D and trimming inferred from the DNA. The table has approximately 300,000 clones, under 90% seen once. Membership in each cohort depended on participant-reported clinical history. The data are from a study of blood T cell repertoires in COVID-19. On the study more broadly: Sites in the United States, Italy and Spain provided acute and convalescent COVID-19 samples.

The CDR3 has 19 amino acids. With V trimmed by 5 bases and J by 3 bases, 13 bases remained unmatched. Germline-derived CDR1 and CDR2 are SEHNR and FQNEAQ (reference sequence). The rearrangement joins TRBV7-9 to TRBJ2-2; 12 bases agree with TRBD2. Sequencing was performed on PBMCs or T cells enriched from blood (not recorded which). The clonotype was recovered from a woman aged 18-35 years who had recovered from COVID-19. This CDR3 reads CASSLTSGSKVRDTGELFF. CDR3 nucleotides: TGTGCCAGCAGCCTGACTAGCGGGAGTAAAGTTCGAGACACCGGGGAGCTGTTTTTT. The full variable domain, completed using reference TRBV7-9 and TRBJ2-2, is DTGVSQNPRHKITKRGQNVTFRCDPISEHNRLYWYRQTLGQGPEFLTYFQNEAQLEKSRLLSDRFSAERPKGSFSTLEIQRTEQGDSAMYLCASSLTSGSKVRDTGELFFGEGSRLTVL.